This passage covers 9 T cell receptor beta chains from one sample sequenced in a study of cytomegalovirus exposure and HLA in healthy donors. Sequenced by immunoSEQ multiplex PCR; TCRdb stores in-frame clones only, minus some. Of 250,000 to 300,000 clones in the sample, roughly 89% are singletons; the top ten hold 0.37%. Sequenced input: PBMCs. The receptors originated from a woman under 30 in good health and CMV-seronegative.

This clone was seen just once. The chain is built from TRBV29-1 and TRBJ2-1, with D perhaps matching TRBD2 (6 bases). Germline assignment: CDR1 SQVTM and CDR2 ANQGSEA. Trimming removed 6 bases at V and 9 bases at J, with 18 bases between. The CDR3 spans 13 residues. The CDR3 DNA is TGCAGCGTGGATCAAGGGGCGGGGACTGAGCAGTTCTTC. Its translation is CSVDQGAGTEQFF.

The chain couples TRBV27 to TRBJ2-1, with 11 bases fitting TRBD1. The CDR3 loop spans 15 amino acids. V shed 5 bases and J 8 bases; nucleotides not matched to a gene: 8. Germline V lookup: CDR1 MNHEY, CDR2 SMNVEV (reference sequence). CDR3 coding DNA: TGTGCCAGCAGTCCAGGACAGGGGGCTTTCGATGAGCAGTTCTTC. Amino acids: CASSPGQGAFDEQFF.

The J gene is TRBJ1-3, the V gene TRBV28; 7 bases fit TRBD1. The CDR3 is 21 residues long. From germline, CDR1 is MDHEN and CDR2 SYDVKM. V dropped 4 bases and J dropped 0; count of bases not matched to a gene: 21. CDR3 region: CASSSRKGAVLNPNSGNTIYF. In DNA, the CDR3 is TGTGCCAGCAGTTCTCGTAAGGGGGCCGTGCTAAACCCGAACTCTGGAAACACCATATATTTT.

This chain links TRBV5-1 with TRBJ2-5; 7 bases are a match to TRBD2. After removal of 1 base from V and 0 bases from J, the junction contained 3 bases not matched to a gene. Per the germline V gene, CDR1 is SGHRS and CDR2 is YFSETQ. The CDR3 loop spans 15 amino acids. The CDR3 region has the DNA TGCGCCAGCAGCTTGAGGGAGGGGTACCAAGAGACCCAGTACTTC. It translates to CASSLREGYQETQYF. Combining the CDR3 with reference TRBV5-1 and TRBJ2-5 gives the whole variable domain KAGVTQTPRYLIKTRGQQVTLSCSPISGHRSVSWYQQTPGQGLQFLFEYFSETQRNKGNFPGRFSGRQFSNSRSEMNVSTLELGDSALYLCASSLREGYQETQYFGPGTRLLVL.

The rearrangement joins TRBV20-1 to TRBJ2-5; no firm D call. Germline V gene sequence: CDR1 DFQATT, CDR2 SNEGSKA (reference sequence). The CDR3 spans 11 residues. Between the trimmed V and J ends, which lost 5 bases and 2 bases, there was a span of 6 bases. The CDR3 is CSADIQETQYF. The CDR3, as DNA: TGCAGTGCTGACATACAAGAGACCCAGTACTTC.

The chain couples TRBV5-1 to TRBJ2-5, with TRBD1 as a possible D gene (5 bases). V lost 4 bases and J 3 bases, leaving 10 bases between the germline ends. Germline lookup yields CDR1 SGHRS and CDR2 YFSETQ. This CDR3 is 13 amino acids long. Here the CDR3 reads CASSPTGKETQYF. For the CDR3, the DNA is TGCGCCAGCAGCCCAACAGGAAAAGAGACCCAGTACTTC.

The genes are TRBV7-2 and TRBJ2-1, with 13 bases lining up with TRBD2. Trimming at V came to 6 bases and at J to 9 bases, leaving 8 bases not matched to a gene. This CDR3 contains 15 residues. Looked up from germline, CDR1 is SGHTA and CDR2 is FQGNSA. CDR3: CASRLLAGGLGEQFF. The CDR3 nucleotides read TGTGCCAGCAGGTTACTAGCGGGGGGGCTAGGTGAGCAGTTCTTC.

The chain combines TRBV6-5 with TRBJ1-2; D is perhaps TRBD1 (6 bases). The CDR3 spans 14 residues. Germline loops: CDR1 MNHEY, CDR2 SVGAGI. The V and J ends lost 3 bases and 2 bases respectively, with 10 bases between them. The CDR3 DNA reads as TGTGCCAGCAGTTATCTAGGGGGAAACTATGGCTACACCTTC. Translation gives CASSYLGGNYGYTF.

To note about this clone: This specimen includes other DNA sequences encoding the same CDR3. The chain is built from TRBV28 and TRBJ1-3; a weak D match, TRBD1 (5 bases). Germline V gene lookup returns CDR1 MDHEN and CDR2 SYDVKM. V was clipped by 2 bases and J by 0 bases, with 11 bases between them. This CDR3 has 16 residues. This chain's CDR3 is CASSLDTGDSGNTIYF. The CDR3 bases are TGTGCCAGCAGTTTAGACACAGGAGACTCTGGAAACACCATATATTTT.